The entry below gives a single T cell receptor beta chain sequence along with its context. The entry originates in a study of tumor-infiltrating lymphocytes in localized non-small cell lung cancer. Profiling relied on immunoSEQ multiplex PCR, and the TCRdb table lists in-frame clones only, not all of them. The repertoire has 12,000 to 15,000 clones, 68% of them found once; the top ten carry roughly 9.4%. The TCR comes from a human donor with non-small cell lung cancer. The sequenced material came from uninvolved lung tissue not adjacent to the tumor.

In DNA, the CDR3 is TGCAGCGCAGGGAAGGCTTATGGCTACACCTTC. This sequence encodes CSAGKAYGYTF. V and J are TRBV29-1 and TRBJ1-2; tentatively, D is TRBD1 (5 bases). Trimming cost V 7 bases and J 5 bases, with 11 bases left between them. CDR3 length: 11 amino acids. CDR1 is SQVTM and CDR2 is ANQGSEA in the germline V gene.